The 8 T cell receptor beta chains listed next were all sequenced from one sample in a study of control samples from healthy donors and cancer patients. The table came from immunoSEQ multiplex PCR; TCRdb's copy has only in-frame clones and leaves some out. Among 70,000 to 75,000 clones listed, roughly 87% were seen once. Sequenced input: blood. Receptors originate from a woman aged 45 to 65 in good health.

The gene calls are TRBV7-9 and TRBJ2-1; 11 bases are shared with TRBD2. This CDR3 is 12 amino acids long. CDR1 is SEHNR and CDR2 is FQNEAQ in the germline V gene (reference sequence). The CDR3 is CASSGRRNEQFF. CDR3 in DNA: TGTGCGTCTAGCGGGAGGCGCAATGAGCAGTTCTTC.

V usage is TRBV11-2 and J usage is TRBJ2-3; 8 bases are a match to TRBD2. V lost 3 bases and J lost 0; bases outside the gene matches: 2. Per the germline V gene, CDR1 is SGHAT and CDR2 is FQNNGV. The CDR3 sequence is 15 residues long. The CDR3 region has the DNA TGTGCCAGCAGCTTGGTAGCGGGAAGCACAGATACGCAGTATTTT. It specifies CASSLVAGSTDTQYF. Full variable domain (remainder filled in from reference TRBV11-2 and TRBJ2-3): EAGVAQSPRYKIIEKRQSVAFWCNPISGHATLYWYQQILGQGPKLLIQFQNNGVVDDSQLPKDRFSAERLKGVDSTLKIQPAKLEDSAVYLCASSLVAGSTDTQYFGPGTRLTVL.

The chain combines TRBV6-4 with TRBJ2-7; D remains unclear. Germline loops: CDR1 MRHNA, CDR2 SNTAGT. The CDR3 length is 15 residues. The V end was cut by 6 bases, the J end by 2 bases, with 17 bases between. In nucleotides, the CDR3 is TGTGCCAGCAGCCCTCAAAGCGACGGGCCCTACGAGCAGTACTTC. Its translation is CASSPQSDGPYEQYF.

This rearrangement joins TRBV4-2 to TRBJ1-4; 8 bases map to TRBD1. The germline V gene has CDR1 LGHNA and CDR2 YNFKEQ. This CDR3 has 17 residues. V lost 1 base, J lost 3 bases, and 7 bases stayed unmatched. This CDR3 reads CASSQARQGAANEKLFF. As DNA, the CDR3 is TGTGCCAGCAGCCAAGCCCGGCAGGGGGCAGCTAATGAAAAACTGTTTTTT.

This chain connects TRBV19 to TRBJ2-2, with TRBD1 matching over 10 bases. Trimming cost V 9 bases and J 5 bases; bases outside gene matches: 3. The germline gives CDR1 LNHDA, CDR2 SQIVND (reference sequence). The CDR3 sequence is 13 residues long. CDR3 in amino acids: CASRTGGTGELFF. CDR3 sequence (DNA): TGTGCCAGCCGGACAGGGGGGACCGGGGAGCTGTTTTTT.

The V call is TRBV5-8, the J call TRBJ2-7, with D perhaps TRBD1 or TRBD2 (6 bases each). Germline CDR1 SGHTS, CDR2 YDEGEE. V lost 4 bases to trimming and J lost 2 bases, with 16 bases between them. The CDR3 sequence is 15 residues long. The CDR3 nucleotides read TGTGCCAGCAGCCCGGAAGGGGGGCGCACCTACGAGCAGTACTTC. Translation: CASSPEGGRTYEQYF.

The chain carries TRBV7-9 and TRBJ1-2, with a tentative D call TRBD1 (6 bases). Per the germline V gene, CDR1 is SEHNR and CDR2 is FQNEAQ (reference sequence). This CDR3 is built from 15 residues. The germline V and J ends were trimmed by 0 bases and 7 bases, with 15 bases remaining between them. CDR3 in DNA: TGTGCCAGCAGCTTAGCGCAGGGGCCCTTCGGTGGCTACACCTTC. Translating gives CASSLAQGPFGGYTF.

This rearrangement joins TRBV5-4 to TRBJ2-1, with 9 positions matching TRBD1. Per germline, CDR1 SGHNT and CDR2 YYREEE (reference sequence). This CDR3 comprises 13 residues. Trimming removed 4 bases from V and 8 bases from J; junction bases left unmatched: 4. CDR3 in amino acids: CASSPGTGYEQFF. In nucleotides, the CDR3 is TGTGCCAGCAGCCCCGGGACAGGGTATGAGCAGTTCTTC.